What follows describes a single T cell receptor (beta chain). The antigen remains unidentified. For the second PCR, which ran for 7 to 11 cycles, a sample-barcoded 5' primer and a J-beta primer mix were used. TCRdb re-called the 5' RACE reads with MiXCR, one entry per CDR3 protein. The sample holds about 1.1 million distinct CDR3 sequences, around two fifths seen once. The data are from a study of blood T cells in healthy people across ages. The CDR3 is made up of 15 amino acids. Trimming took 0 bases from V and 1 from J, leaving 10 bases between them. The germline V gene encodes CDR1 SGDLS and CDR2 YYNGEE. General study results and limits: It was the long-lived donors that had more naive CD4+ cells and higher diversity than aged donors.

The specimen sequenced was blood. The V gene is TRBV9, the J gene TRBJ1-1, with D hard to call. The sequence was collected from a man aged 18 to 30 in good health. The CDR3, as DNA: TGTGCCAGCAGCGTAGCTGGGAACTCGAACACTGAAGCTTTCTTT. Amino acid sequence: CASSVAGNSNTEAFF.